Listed below are T cell receptor beta chains from one sample, sequenced in a study of follicular helper T cells after annual influenza vaccination. Generated by immunoSEQ multiplex PCR, the TCRdb table keeps only in-frame clones and is missing some. The sample includes several thousand clones, roughly 82% of them seen just once. This specimen consisted of CXCR5- memory CD4+ T cells sorted from blood, obtained 7 days after influenza vaccination. The receptors were sampled from an adult who received the influenza vaccine. Both conserved end residues are part of each CDR3. A D gene is named only where the DNA matches it firmly. Clone size, where shown, is once, few, many, or a class for clones that have expanded.

D gene | J gene | V gene | clone size | CDR3 protein | CDR3 DNA
. | TRBJ2-3 | TRBV7-8 | . | CASSLAQSGSDTQYF | TGTGCCAGCAGCTTAGCGCAGTCGGGGTCAGATACGCAGTATTTT
. | TRBJ1-4 | TRBV20-1 | . | CSALWEKLFF | TGCAGTGCTTTATGGGAAAAACTGTTTTTT
TRBD1 | TRBJ1-2 | TRBV28 | . | CASSLIQGRGSYGYTF | TGTGCCAGCAGTTTAATCCAGGGCAGGGGGTCCTATGGCTACACCTTC
TRBD1 | TRBJ1-1 | TRBV5-3 | . | CARSGHRGMNTEAFF | TGTGCCAGAAGCGGCCACAGGGGAATGAACACTGAAGCTTTCTTT
. | TRBJ2-7 | TRBV6-5 | . | CASSRDPSNEQYF | TGTGCCAGCAGCCGAGACCCCTCCAACGAGCAGTACTTC
. | TRBJ2-7 | TRBV10-3 | . | CAISDQGVYEQYF | TGTGCCATCAGTGACCAGGGTGTCTACGAGCAGTACTTC
TRBD1 | TRBJ2-1 | TRBV19 | . | CASNQQGADEQFF | TGTGCCAGTAACCAACAGGGGGCCGATGAGCAGTTCTTC
. | TRBJ1-2 | TRBV28 | . | CASSLGTKSNYGYTF | TGTGCCAGCAGTTTAGGGACAAAGTCTAACTATGGCTACACCTTC
. | TRBJ1-1 | TRBV10-3 | . | CAISAYRENTEAFF | TGTGCCATCAGTGCATACAGGGAGAACACTGAAGCTTTCTTT
. | TRBJ2-6 | TRBV10-1 | . | CASSESYIGGAGANVLTF | TGCGCCAGCAGTGAGAGTTATATAGGGGGGGCCGGGGCCAACGTCCTGACTTTC
TRBD1 | TRBJ1-2 | TRBV7-2 | . | CASSSIQGASGYGYTF | TGTGCCAGCAGCTCCATCCAGGGGGCTTCGGGGTATGGCTACACCTTC
. | TRBJ1-4 | TRBV4-1 | . | CASSHDGRGEATNEKLFF | TGCGCCAGCAGCCATGATGGACGGGGGGAGGCAACTAATGAAAAACTGTTTTTT
. | TRBJ2-2 | TRBV9 | . | CASSPKPNQLGDTGELFF | TGTGCCAGCAGCCCGAAGCCGAACCAGCTAGGTGACACCGGGGAGCTGTTTTTT
TRBD1 | TRBJ1-1 | TRBV6-4 | . | CASRPQTGGYGEAFF | TGTGCCAGCAGACCCCAGACAGGGGGCTACGGTGAAGCTTTCTTT
. | TRBJ1-2 | TRBV6-5 | . | CASSVRDPGYGYTF | TGTGCCAGCAGTGTCCGGGACCCTGGCTATGGCTACACCTTC
TRBD1 | TRBJ1-2 | TRBV5-1 | . | CASSLQPGTGASGYTF | TGCGCCAGCAGCTTACAGCCCGGGACAGGGGCTAGCGGCTACACCTTC
TRBD1 | TRBJ2-7 | TRBV27 | . | CASRPQDRVNEQYF | TGTGCCAGCAGACCCCAAGACAGGGTCAATGAGCAGTACTTC
TRBD1 | TRBJ1-1 | TRBV7-2 | . | CASSLGDRGRTEAFF | TGTGCCAGCAGCTTAGGGGACAGGGGGCGAACTGAAGCTTTCTTT
. | TRBJ1-2 | TRBV27 | . | CASSPLGNGLYGYTF | TGTGCCAGCAGTCCACTGGGTAATGGTCTTTATGGCTACACCTTC
TRBD2 | TRBJ2-1 | TRBV7-8 | . | CASSLRAGRAGYNEQFF | TGTGCCAGCAGCTTACGGGCAGGGCGAGCGGGATACAATGAGCAGTTCTTC
TRBD1 | TRBJ2-5 | TRBV5-1 | . | CASSLSGQVQETQYF | TGCGCCAGCAGCTTGTCGGGACAGGTCCAAGAGACCCAGTACTTC
TRBD2 | TRBJ2-5 | TRBV7-9 | . | CASSLTSAQETQYF | TGTGCCAGCAGCTTAACTAGCGCCCAAGAGACCCAGTACTTC
. | TRBJ2-5 | TRBV6-1 | . | CASSIGSMETQYF | TGTGCCAGCAGTATAGGCTCCATGGAGACCCAGTACTTC
. | TRBJ1-2 | TRBV7-9 | . | CASSAPEQGRYGYTF | TGTGCCAGCAGCGCGCCGGAACAGGGTAGATATGGCTACACCTTC
TRBD1 | TRBJ1-2 | TRBV2 | few | CASSRTGGIHDF | TGTGCCAGCAGTAGGACAGGGGGAATCCACGATTTC
TRBD2 | TRBJ2-1 | TRBV5-8 | . | CASSLRASGMNEQFF | TGTGCCAGCAGCTTGCGGGCTAGCGGGATGAATGAGCAGTTCTTC
. | TRBJ1-1 | TRBV7-9 | . | CASSISGGNTEAFF | TGTGCCAGCAGCATATCTGGAGGGAACACTGAAGCTTTCTTT
. | TRBJ2-1 | TRBV19 | . | CASTRGKVGRKEDNEQFF | TGTGCCAGTACCAGGGGAAAGGTAGGAAGAAAGGAGGACAATGAGCAGTTCTTC
. | TRBJ1-2 | TRBV2 | few | CASSDSGYTF | TGTGCCAGCAGTGATAGTGGCTACACCTTC
. | TRBJ2-2 | TRBV11-2 | . | CASSVSGTGELFF | TGTGCCAGCAGCGTCTCCGGGACCGGGGAGCTGTTTTTT
TRBD1 | TRBJ2-1 | TRBV30 | . | CACHRGPGNEQFF | TGTGCCTGCCACAGGGGGCCAGGGAATGAGCAGTTCTTC
. | TRBJ2-3 | TRBV6-5 | . | CASSLTASTDTQYF | TGTGCCAGCAGTCTGACAGCATCCACAGATACGCAGTATTTT
TRBD1 | TRBJ2-3 | TRBV28 | once | CASNEWTGKGTDTQYF | TGTGCCAGCAATGAATGGACAGGGAAAGGCACAGATACGCAGTATTTT
. | TRBJ2-7 | TRBV29-1 | . | CSVGTLGTFYEQYF | TGCAGCGTTGGGACTCTCGGAACTTTCTACGAGCAGTACTTC
. | TRBJ2-3 | TRBV27 | . | CASSPSGWADTQYF | TGTGCCAGCAGTCCTAGTGGGTGGGCAGATACGCAGTATTTT
. | TRBJ1-4 | TRBV28 | . | CASTWGSATNEKLFF | TGTGCCAGCACCTGGGGGTCTGCAACTAATGAAAAACTGTTTTTT
. | TRBJ2-3 | TRBV29-1 | . | CSVPGADTQYF | TGCAGCGTTCCAGGGGCAGATACGCAGTATTTT
. | TRBJ1-1 | TRBV7-9 | . | CASSLGGKNTEAFF | TGTGCCAGCAGCTTAGGGGGTAAGAACACTGAAGCTTTCTTT
. | TRBJ2-1 | TRBV10-3 | . | CAISQAYNEQFF | TGTGCCATCAGTCAGGCGTACAATGAGCAGTTCTTC
. | TRBJ1-1 | TRBV28 | . | CASSRAIVNTEAFF | TGTGCCAGCAGTCGGGCCATAGTGAACACTGAAGCTTTCTTT
. | TRBJ2-7 | TRBV5-1 | . | CASSRPEAGEQYF | TGCGCCAGCAGTCGACCGGAGGCGGGCGAGCAGTACTTC
TRBD1 | TRBJ1-5 | TRBV28 | . | CASRPRTGVRWGNQPQHF | TGTGCCAGCAGACCAAGGACAGGGGTAAGGTGGGGCAATCAGCCCCAGCATTTT
. | TRBJ1-5 | TRBV19 | . | CASSSVYGGNQPQHF | TGTGCCAGTAGTTCCGTCTACGGGGGCAATCAGCCCCAGCATTTT
. | TRBJ1-1 | TRBV9 | . | CAPFIRGGREAFF | TGTGCCCCATTTATTAGGGGGGGCCGTGAAGCTTTCTTT
. | TRBJ2-5 | TRBV28 | . | CASSLTNQETQYF | TGTGCCAGCAGTTTGACTAACCAAGAGACCCAGTACTTC
TRBD2 | TRBJ2-7 | TRBV7-2 | . | CASSLVPPSGSYEQYF | TGTGCCAGCAGCTTAGTACCTCCTAGCGGGAGCTACGAGCAGTACTTC
. | TRBJ1-5 | TRBV19 | . | CASSIKRGDQPQHF | TGTGCCAGTAGTATAAAGCGGGGGGATCAGCCCCAGCATTTT
. | TRBJ1-3 | TRBV2 | once | CASSGSEGNTIYF | TGTGCCAGCAGTGGGAGTGAGGGAAACACCATATATTTT
TRBD1 | TRBJ1-5 | TRBV6-1 | . | CASTLGSQGDQPQHF | TGTGCCAGCACCCTAGGCTCCCAGGGGGATCAGCCCCAGCATTTT
. | TRBJ1-4 | TRBV7-2 | few | CASSTTWANEKLFF | TGTGCCAGCAGCACCACTTGGGCTAATGAAAAACTGTTTTTT
. | TRBJ1-1 | TRBV9 | . | CASSPSNRQYEAFF | TGTGCCAGCAGCCCTTCCAATAGACAGTATGAAGCTTTCTTT
TRBD1 | TRBJ2-7 | TRBV28 | . | CASAGGTGVSYEQYF | TGTGCCAGCGCAGGGGGGACAGGGGTCTCCTACGAGCAGTACTTC